Below are 20 T cell receptor beta chains sequenced from a single sample in a study of T cells in Graves' hyperthyroidism and ophthalmopathy (dated 2019 in TCRdb). The library was obtained by multiplex PCR. The sequencer listed for this sample is Illumina HiSeq 2000. The TCR beta CDR3 regions were amplified from the RNA transcripts. The first round of RT-PCR for the TCR CDR3 was performed with the HTBI primer set and the Qiagen OneStep RT-PCR kit. TCRdb reanalyzed the raw reads on its own, using fastp at Q25 for trimming and MiXCR for clone calling, and kept in-frame beta chains. Rows are unified per CDR3 protein, each entry keeping the most common DNA and genes. The sample has about 480,000 distinct CDR3 sequences on record, roughly 14% of them singletons. The leading ten clones occupy less than 20% of the sample. The sequenced sample consisted of blood. These receptors originate from a woman between 18 and 29 years old with Graves' hyperthyroidism.

The sample holds many counts of this clonotype. The rearrangement joins TRBV12-3 or TRBV12-4 to TRBJ1-4; D is undetermined. The CDR3 extends over 16 amino acids. V was trimmed by 1 base and J by 2 bases, leaving 11 bases between them. The CDR3 here is CASSLDVEGTNEKLFF. The CDR3 nucleotides read TGTGCCAGCAGTTTAGACGTGGAGGGTACTAATGAAAAACTGTTTTTT.

This clonotype appeared many times. The chain couples TRBV6-1 to TRBJ1-1; tentatively, D is TRBD1 (5 bases). The CDR3 runs to 14 residues. Trimming left V 4 bases short and J 1 base short, with 10 bases between. Germline assignment: CDR1 MNHNS and CDR2 SASEGT. The CDR3 spells CASSVTGWNTEAFF. CDR3 DNA: TGTGCCAGCAGTGTAACAGGATGGAACACTGAAGCTTTCTTT.

V usage is TRBV20-1 and J usage is TRBJ1-4, with D hard to call. V lost 3 bases, J lost 7 bases, and 12 bases lay in between. The CDR3 loop spans 13 amino acids. Per germline, CDR1 DFQATT and CDR2 SNEGSKA (reference sequence). CDR3 DNA sequence: TGCAGTGCTAGTGTTTGGGGAGGTGAAAAACTGTTTTTT. This translates into CSASVWGGEKLFF.

This clonotype appeared many times. The V gene is TRBV28, the J gene TRBJ1-1; 10 bases match TRBD1. The CDR3 extends over 14 amino acids. V gave up 6 bases and J gave up 4 bases; unmatched junction bases: 5. CDR1 MDHEN and CDR2 SYDVKM come from the germline V gene. CDR3 sequence (DNA): TGTGCCAGCAGCCGGGACAGGGGAAGCACTGAAGCTTTCTTT. It is translated as CASSRDRGSTEAFF.

This clonotype was counted ten times or more. V gene TRBV19 combines with J gene TRBJ1-1; D unresolved. From germline, CDR1 is LNHDA and CDR2 SQIVND (reference sequence). Deletions cut 1 base from V and 0 bases from J, with 15 bases between. The CDR3 is 17 amino acids. CDR3 protein: CASSIGWGGPLNTEAFF. The DNA for the CDR3 is TGTGCCAGTAGTATAGGCTGGGGAGGGCCCTTGAACACTGAAGCTTTCTTT.

The chain carries TRBV11-2 and TRBJ2-5, with 8 bases fitting TRBD2. The CDR3 covers 15 residues. The V gene's germline CDR1 is SGHAT and CDR2 FQNNGV. The junction had 4 bases not matched to a gene; V was cut back by 3 bases and J by 1 base. The CDR3 bases are TGTGCCAGCAGCTTTTCCACTAGCGGCCAAGAGACCCAGTACTTC. This codes for CASSFSTSGQETQYF.

This clonotype came up many times. CDR3 nucleotides: TGCAGTGCGGGTTCCGGGACTAGCGGAAACATTCAGTACTTC. This gives the protein CSAGSGTSGNIQYF. V gene TRBV20-1 combines with J gene TRBJ2-4, with 11 bases lining up with TRBD2. Germline loops: CDR1 DFQATT, CDR2 SNEGSKA (reference sequence). The junction had 7 bases not matched to a gene; V was cut back by 6 bases and J by 6 bases. The CDR3 covers 14 residues.

This clonotype was recorded many times. The V gene is TRBV5-1, the J gene TRBJ2-1; 8 bases map to TRBD2. CDR3 length: 15 residues. Germline assignment: CDR1 SGHRS and CDR2 YFSETQ. Trimming cost V 4 bases and J 7 bases; bases outside gene matches: 10. Here the CDR3 reads CASSVTGGPSNEQFF. CDR3 coding DNA: TGCGCCAGCAGCGTAACGGGAGGGCCCTCGAATGAGCAGTTCTTC.

This clonotype was seen ten or more times. The chain employs TRBV11-2 and TRBJ2-5; TRBD2 might be the D (5 bases). This CDR3 spans 14 amino acids. Germline assignment: CDR1 SGHAT and CDR2 FQNNGV. V was shortened by 5 bases and J by 1 base, with 11 bases between the two germline ends. CDR3 region: CASSPSFSQETQYF. The CDR3 bases are TGTGCCAGCAGCCCTAGCTTTAGCCAAGAGACCCAGTACTTC.

This clonotype was observed many times. The rearrangement joins TRBV2 to TRBJ2-7; weak D call: TRBD1 (5 bases). The CDR3 has 14 residues. Trimming left V 7 bases short and J 0 bases short, with 13 bases between. Per the germline V gene, CDR1 is SNHLY and CDR2 is FYNNEI. CDR3 in amino acids: CASKGQFSSYEQYV. CDR3 DNA sequence: TGTGCCAGCAAGGGGCAGTTCAGCTCCTACGAGCAGTACGTC.

The chain uses TRBV6-1 and TRBJ1-6; D ambiguous. Trimming removed 5 bases from V and 10 bases from J, with 12 bases in between. This CDR3 is built from 13 residues. Germline V gene data show CDR1 as MNHNS and CDR2 as SASEGT. The CDR3 DNA sequence: TGTGCCAGCAGTCATGAGGGTGGATCACCCCTCCACTTT. Translating it yields CASSHEGGSPLHF.

The rearrangement joins TRBV27 to TRBJ1-2; possibly TRBD1 for D (5 bases). From germline, CDR1 is MNHEY and CDR2 SMNVEV (reference sequence). Trimming removed 5 bases at V and 8 bases at J, with 12 bases between. CDR3 length equals 12 residues. The CDR3 coding sequence is TGTGCCAGCAGTCCCCAGGGAGGAGGCTACACCTTC. Protein product: CASSPQGGGYTF.

The sample holds a few counts of this clonotype. The chain joins TRBV19 to TRBJ2-2; D is ambiguous. The CDR3 is 14 amino acids. V lost 10 bases and J 2 bases, leaving 14 bases between the germline ends. Germline CDR1 is LNHDA and CDR2 is SQIVND (reference sequence). CDR3 region: CATKRPQNTGELFF. CDR3 nucleotides: TGTGCCACCAAACGTCCTCAAAACACCGGGGAGCTGTTTTTT. The whole variable domain, filled in from reference TRBV19 and TRBJ2-2, reads DGGITQSPKYLFRKEGQNVTLSCEQNLNHDAMYWYRQDPGQGLRLIYYSQIVNDFQKGDIAEGYSVSREKKESFPLTVTSAQKNPTAFYLCATKRPQNTGELFFGEGSRLTVL.

This clonotype occurred many times. The CDR3 spells CASSFDRGAEAFF. DNA of the CDR3: TGTGCCAGCAGCTTCGACAGGGGCGCTGAAGCTTTCTTT. The chain joins TRBV12-3 or TRBV12-4 to TRBJ1-1; 8 bases agree with TRBD1. With V trimmed by 6 bases and J by 6 bases, 6 bases remained unmatched. The CDR3 spans 13 residues.

This clonotype was detected a few times. The chain employs TRBV29-1 and TRBJ1-3; D not certain. V was cut by 7 bases and J by 0 bases, with 10 bases left in between. The germline V gene encodes CDR1 SQVTM and CDR2 ANQGSEA. There are 13 residues in the CDR3. The CDR3 here is CSATAGSGNTIYF. The CDR3 DNA sequence: TGCAGCGCCACCGCGGGCTCTGGAAACACCATATATTTT.

This clonotype was counted at least ten times. This chain links TRBV6-5 with TRBJ2-5; unclear D gene. This CDR3 has 12 amino acids. Germline V gene sequence: CDR1 MNHEY, CDR2 SVGAGI. V was shortened by 2 bases and J by 5 bases, with 6 bases between the two germline ends. CDR3 nucleotide sequence: TGTGCCAGCAGTTACGGGTGGGAGACCCAGTACTTC. The encoded protein is CASSYGWETQYF.

The chain has TRBV9 and TRBJ2-1; either TRBD1 or TRBD2 may supply D (5 bases each). Deletions cut 4 bases from V and 4 bases from J, with 15 bases between. This CDR3 region has 15 residues. From germline, CDR1 is SGDLS and CDR2 YYNGEE. CDR3: CASSSLGTDYNEQFF. The CDR3 DNA is TGTGCCAGCAGCTCCCTCGGGACGGATTACAATGAGCAGTTCTTC. The full variable domain, in which reference TRBV9 and TRBJ2-1 provide the parts outside the CDR3, is DSGVTQTPKHLITATGQRVTLRCSPRSGDLSVYWYQQSLDQGLQFLIQYYNGEERAKGNILERFSAQQFPDLHSELNLSSLELGDSALYFCASSSLGTDYNEQFFGPGTRLTVL.

This clonotype was observed many times. The chain has TRBV6-1 and TRBJ1-2; D gene uncertain. Trimming took off 5 bases at V and 7 bases at J, with 11 bases between the two ends. The germline V gene encodes CDR1 MNHNS and CDR2 SASEGT. The CDR3 totals 12 residues. This CDR3 is CASSTDTGGYTF. CDR3 bases: TGTGCCAGCAGTACCGACACGGGTGGCTACACCTTC.

Many counts were recorded for this clonotype. The genes are TRBV11-2 and TRBJ2-6; D is ambiguous. This CDR3 has 16 residues. Between the trimmed V and J ends, which lost 5 bases and 0 bases, there was a span of 11 bases. Germline values: CDR1 SGHAT, CDR2 FQNNGV. The CDR3 region has the DNA TGTGCCAGCAGCCCAGGTCGGTTCTCTGGGGCCAACGTCCTGACTTTC. As protein: CASSPGRFSGANVLTF.

Details on this clonotype: A clone one base away is much larger, so this may be a read error. V gene TRBV12-3 or TRBV12-4 combines with J gene TRBJ2-7; 11 bases line up with TRBD2. J was trimmed by 5 bases and V by 8 bases; bases with no gene match: 8. This CDR3 region has 14 residues. The CDR3 sequence: CASGSGLAEDEQYF. The DNA for the CDR3 is TGTGCCAGCGGTTCGGGACTAGCGGAGGACGAGCAGTACTTC.